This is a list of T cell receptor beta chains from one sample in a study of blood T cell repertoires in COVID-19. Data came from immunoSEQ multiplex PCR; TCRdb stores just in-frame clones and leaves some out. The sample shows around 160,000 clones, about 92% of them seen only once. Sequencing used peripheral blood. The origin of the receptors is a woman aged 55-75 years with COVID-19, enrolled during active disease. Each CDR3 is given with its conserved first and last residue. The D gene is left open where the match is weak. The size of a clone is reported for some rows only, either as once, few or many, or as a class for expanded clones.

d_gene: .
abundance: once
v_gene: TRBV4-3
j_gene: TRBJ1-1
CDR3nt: TGCGCCAGCAGCCAAGCGTTTAGTCGGGTGAACACTGAAGCTTTCTTT
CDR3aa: CASSQAFSRVNTEAFF

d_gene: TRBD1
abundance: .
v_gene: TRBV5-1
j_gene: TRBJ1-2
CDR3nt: TGCGCCAGCAGCTTAGGACAGGGAACGGGAGGCTACACCTTC
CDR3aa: CASSLGQGTGGYTF

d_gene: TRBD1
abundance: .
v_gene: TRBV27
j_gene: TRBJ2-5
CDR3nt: TGTGCCAGCAGGGGGACAGGCGTCACACAGACCCAGTACTTC
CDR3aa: CASRGTGVTQTQYF

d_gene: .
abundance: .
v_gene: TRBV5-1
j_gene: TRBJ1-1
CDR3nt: TGCGCCAGCAGCTCAAGGGGGAACACTGAAGCTTTCTTT
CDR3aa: CASSSRGNTEAFF

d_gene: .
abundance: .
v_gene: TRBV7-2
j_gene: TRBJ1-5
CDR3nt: TGTGCCAGCAGCTCAAAGGCGCGGGGTCAGCCCCAGCATTTT
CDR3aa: CASSSKARGQPQHF

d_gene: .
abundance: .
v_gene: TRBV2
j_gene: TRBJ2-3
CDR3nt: TGTGCCAGCATAAGCCTAGCAGATACGCAGTATTTT
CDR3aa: CASISLADTQYF

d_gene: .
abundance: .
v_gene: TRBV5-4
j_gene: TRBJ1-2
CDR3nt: TGTGCCAGCAGGGGGGCTTATGGCTACACCTTC
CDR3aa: CASRGAYGYTF

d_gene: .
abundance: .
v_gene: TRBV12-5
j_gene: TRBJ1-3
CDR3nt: TGTGCTTCCGGGGGGCTCGGAAACACCATATATTTT
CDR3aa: CASGGLGNTIYF

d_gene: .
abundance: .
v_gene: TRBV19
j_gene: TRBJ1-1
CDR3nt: TGTGCCAGTAGCCTTCCTATCGCGACTGAAGCTTTCTTT
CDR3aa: CASSLPIATEAFF

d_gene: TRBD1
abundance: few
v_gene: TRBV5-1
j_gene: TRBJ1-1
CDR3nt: TGCGCCAGCAGCTCGCCGCGGGACAGGGAGGCGGACACTGAAGCTTTCTTT
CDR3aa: CASSSPRDREADTEAFF

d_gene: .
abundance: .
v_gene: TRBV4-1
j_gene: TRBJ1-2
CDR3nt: TGCGCCAGCAGCCAAGATATGCGGCAGGGAAGAAAACTTTCCTATGGCTACACCTTC
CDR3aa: CASSQDMRQGRKLSYGYTF

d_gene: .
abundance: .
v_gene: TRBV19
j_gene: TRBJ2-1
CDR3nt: TGTGCCAGTAGTGCCCCCCCCAGTTACAATGAGCAGTTCTTC
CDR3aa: CASSAPPSYNEQFF

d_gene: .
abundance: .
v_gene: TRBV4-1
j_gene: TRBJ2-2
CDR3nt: TGCGCCAGCAGCCAAGATGTGTTGAAGGGGCAAGTCACCGGGGAGCTGTTTTTT
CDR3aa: CASSQDVLKGQVTGELFF

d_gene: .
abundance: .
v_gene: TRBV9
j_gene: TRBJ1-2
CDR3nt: TGTGCCAGCAGCGTAGTGACGGGTCTTGGCTACACCTTC
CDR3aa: CASSVVTGLGYTF

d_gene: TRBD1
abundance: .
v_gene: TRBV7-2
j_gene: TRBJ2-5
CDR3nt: TGTGCCAGCAGCTCGGGACAGGTTAGGGGAGAGACCCAGTACTTC
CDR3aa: CASSSGQVRGETQYF

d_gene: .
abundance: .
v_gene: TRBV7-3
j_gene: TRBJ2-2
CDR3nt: TGTGCCAGCAGCTTAGGTAGTCGCACCGGGGAGCTGTTTTTT
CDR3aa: CASSLGSRTGELFF

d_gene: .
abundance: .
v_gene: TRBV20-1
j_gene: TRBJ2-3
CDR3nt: TGCAGTATCGTAGCTCCAGATACGCAGTATTTT
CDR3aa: CSIVAPDTQYF

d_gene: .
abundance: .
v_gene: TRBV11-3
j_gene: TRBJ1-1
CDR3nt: TGTGCCAGCAGCCAAACCCCTACCGGGACAGAAGCTTTCTTT
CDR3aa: CASSQTPTGTEAFF

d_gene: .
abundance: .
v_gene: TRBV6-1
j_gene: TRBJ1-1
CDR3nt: TGTGCCAGCAGTGAACTCCCCAGGGAGGTTAGAATGAACACTGAAGCTTTCTTT
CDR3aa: CASSELPREVRMNTEAFF

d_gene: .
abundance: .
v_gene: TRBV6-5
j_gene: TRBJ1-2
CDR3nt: TGTGCCAGCAGTCTTATTTATGGCTACACCTTC
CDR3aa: CASSLIYGYTF

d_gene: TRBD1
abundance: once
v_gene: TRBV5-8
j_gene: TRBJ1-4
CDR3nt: TGTGCCAGCAGTAATCACAGGGGGCGAACTAATGAAAAACTGTTTTTT
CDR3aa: CASSNHRGRTNEKLFF

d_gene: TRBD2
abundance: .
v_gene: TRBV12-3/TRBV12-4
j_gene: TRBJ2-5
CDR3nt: TGTGCCAGCCAATCTAGCGGCCAAGAGACCCAGTACTTC
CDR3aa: CASQSSGQETQYF

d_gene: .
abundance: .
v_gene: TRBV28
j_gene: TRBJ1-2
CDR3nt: TGTGCCAGCAGTAACAGTCAGGGCGCTAACTATGGCTACACCTTC
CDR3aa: CASSNSQGANYGYTF